The present T cell receptor (beta chain) was sequenced within a study of Ad26.COV2.S vaccination and SARS-CoV-2 variants. Study at large: Intramuscular Ad26.COV2.S doses were given once or twice, 56 days apart.

Study-level findings and limits: Vaccinated and placebo-treated recipients had similar non-spike TCR breadth. Substantial breadth in spike-specific CD8+ and CD4+ T cell responses was reportedly seen after vaccination. Participants in the vaccine arm had higher spike-specific TCR breadth; placebo recipients had lower.

Treatment noted: around 19 received Ad26.COV2.S at low or high dose, single or two shots; roughly five received placebo; per-sample allocation not given. Specimens were obtained on day 63 following the first vaccine or placebo injection. This CDR3 comprises 17 residues. Trimming cost V 2 bases and J 4 bases; bases outside gene matches: 10. Germline-derived CDR1 and CDR2 are MNHNS and SASEGT. Notes on this clone: Its specificity is not known.

The protocol was immunoSEQ multiplex PCR, while the TCRdb copy is restricted to in-frame clones and leaves out a portion. This sample yields a few hundred thousand clones, of which around 92% are seen a single time; around 1.7% belongs to the top ten. The chain has TRBV6-1 and TRBJ1-3; 8 bases map to TRBD1. The sequence came from a person between 18 and 59 years old who received the Ad26.COV2.S COVID-19 vaccine or a placebo. The specimen was peripheral blood, collected in a trial of Ad26.COV2.S vaccine versus placebo. Here the CDR3 DNA reads TGTGCCAGCAGTGAATTAACAGGGGGAAGGAGGGGAAACACCATATATTTT. The encoded protein is CASSELTGGRRGNTIYF.